These T cell receptor beta chains were read from a single sample in a study of human T cells and chemical hapten exposure. MiXCR, run by TCRdb on the RACE reads, gives a single entry per CDR3 protein. The sample yields about 82,000 distinct CDR3 sequences, around 9.3% seen once. This material consisted of whole blood, taken in connection with sensitization to the hapten diphenylcyclopropenone (DPC). These receptors all stem from a woman aged 45-59 years with alopecia areata. Some clones in this sample may be carry-over from other donors' samples. Both conserved end residues are trimmed from each CDR3.

V: TRBV20-1; J: TRBJ2-3; CDR3: SAGTALAGGPTDTQY
V: TRBV20-1; J: TRBJ1-6; CDR3: SARVEVVNSPLH
V: TRBV29-1; J: TRBJ2-1; CDR3: SVFRVRTSSYNEQF
V: TRBV7-7; J: TRBJ1-5; CDR3: ASSLDSNQPQH
V: TRBV6-2/TRBV6-3; J: TRBJ2-7; CDR3: ATRDTGTGFYEQY
V: TRBV28; J: TRBJ2-7; CDR3: ASSRDRVSYEQY
V: TRBV7-8; J: TRBJ2-7; CDR3: ASSFGLAGSYEQY
V: TRBV5-1; J: TRBJ2-6; CDR3: ASSLSPQGSGANVLT
V: TRBV10-3; J: TRBJ2-1; CDR3: AISELEEQF
V: TRBV29-1; J: TRBJ1-1; CDR3: SVDPIWQANTEAF
V: TRBV28; J: TRBJ1-2; CDR3: ASIGTGISNYGYT
V: TRBV30; J: TRBJ2-7; CDR3: AWSVGAEQY
V: TRBV9; J: TRBJ2-1; CDR3: ASSVFEREGNEQF
V: TRBV18; J: TRBJ1-2; CDR3: ASSLDRASLGYT
V: TRBV18; J: TRBJ1-5; CDR3: ASSPEVGSNQPQH
V: TRBV5-4; J: TRBJ2-2; CDR3: ASSLSPSGRTGELF
V: TRBV30; J: TRBJ1-1; CDR3: AWTEARSTEAF
V: TRBV3-1; J: TRBJ2-1; CDR3: ASSQMDRDRGERF
V: TRBV2; J: TRBJ2-7; CDR3: ASSEEGTGSYEQY
V: TRBV6-2/TRBV6-3; J: TRBJ2-7; CDR3: ASSYLGLSSYEQY
V: TRBV6-5; J: TRBJ2-7; CDR3: ASGQTEPSYEQY
V: TRBV4-1; J: TRBJ1-5; CDR3: ASSHDLNQPQH
V: TRBV28; J: TRBJ2-3; CDR3: ASSEGGEADTQY